Each of the 18 T cell receptor beta chains below was sequenced from the same sample in a study of blood T cell repertoires in COVID-19. TCRdb keeps only in-frame clones here, not all; method: immunoSEQ multiplex PCR. The sample yields some 460,000 clones, around 89% seen once. The sample consisted of peripheral blood. These receptors were obtained from a woman aged 25 to 39 with acute or convalescent COVID-19.

CDR3 nucleotide sequence: TGTGCCAGTAGTATAGACGGGGGGGACAATGAGCAGTTCTTC. The encoded protein is CASSIDGGDNEQFF. This rearrangement joins TRBV19 to TRBJ2-1, with TRBD2 matching over 8 bases. Germline values: CDR1 LNHDA, CDR2 SQIVND (reference sequence). After removal of 0 bases from V and 5 bases from J, the junction contained 0 bases not matched to a gene. The CDR3 is made up of 14 amino acids. Full variable domain (outside the CDR3, taken from reference TRBV19 and TRBJ2-1): DGGITQSPKYLFRKEGQNVTLSCEQNLNHDAMYWYRQDPGQGLRLIYYSQIVNDFQKGDIAEGYSVSREKKESFPLTVTSAQKNPTAFYLCASSIDGGDNEQFFGPGTRLTVL.

V and J are TRBV1 and TRBJ2-1; the tabulated D call, TRBD2, remains unverified against the DNA. TRBV1 is reported as a pseudogene. The CDR3 length is 21 residues. CDR3 in DNA: TGCACCAGCAGCCAAGAAGGTGCTGGCGCGGGGGCCAGTGCTTATGTCTCTTTACAGTTCTTC. It is translated as CTSSQEGAGAGASAYVSLQFF.

The chain employs TRBV6-5 and TRBJ1-4; TRBD1 is a possible D gene (5 bases). The V gene's germline CDR1 is MNHEY and CDR2 SVGAGI. CDR3 length: 14 amino acids. Between the trimmed V and J ends, which lost 7 bases and 4 bases, there was a span of 13 bases. For the CDR3, the DNA is TGTGCCAGCACCCTGGCGGGGGTTAATGAAAAACTGTTTTTT. It is translated as CASTLAGVNEKLFF.

This clone came up a few times. The chain uses TRBV4-1 and TRBJ1-2; 7 positions agree with TRBD1. The CDR3 has 13 residues. The germline gives CDR1 MGHRA, CDR2 YSYEKL. With 4 bases clipped from V and 4 bases from J, the junction kept 3 bases outside the gene matches. The chain's CDR3 is CASSPRDSYGYTF. In DNA form, the CDR3 reads TGCGCCAGCAGCCCCCGGGACAGCTATGGCTACACCTTC.

The chain uses TRBV5-1 and TRBJ2-5; 7 bases agree with TRBD2. CDR3 length: 14 residues. Per the germline V gene, CDR1 is SGHRS and CDR2 is YFSETQ. After removal of 2 bases from V and 3 bases from J, the junction contained 4 bases not matched to a gene. The CDR3 loop reads CASSFPGREETQYF. In nucleotides, the CDR3 is TGCGCCAGCAGCTTCCCAGGGAGGGAAGAGACCCAGTACTTC. Filled out from reference TRBV5-1 and TRBJ2-5, the complete variable domain reads KAGVTQTPRYLIKTRGQQVTLSCSPISGHRSVSWYQQTPGQGLQFLFEYFSETQRNKGNFPGRFSGRQFSNSRSEMNVSTLELGDSALYLCASSFPGREETQYFGPGTRLLVL.

CDR3 protein: CASSQQTSPRGSGDTQYF. In nucleotides, the CDR3 is TGCGCCAGCAGCCAACAAACCTCTCCGCGGGGGAGTGGGGATACGCAGTATTTT. This rearrangement joins TRBV4-1 to TRBJ2-3; TRBD2 matches at 7 bases. Germline V lookup: CDR1 MGHRA, CDR2 YSYEKL. V lost 2 bases, J lost 6 bases, and 17 bases stayed unmatched. The CDR3 extends over 18 amino acids.

This clone was observed a single time. This chain joins TRBV5-6 and TRBJ1-2; 7 nucleotides line up with TRBD1. This CDR3 has 15 amino acids. After removal of 4 bases from V and 3 bases from J, the junction contained 9 bases not matched to a gene. Germline CDR1 SGHDT, CDR2 YYEEEE. CDR3 in DNA: TGTGCCAGCAGCCCCGACAGGGTCCTATACTATGGCTACACCTTC. Residues: CASSPDRVLYYGYTF.

This chain connects TRBV7-7 to TRBJ2-1; D is perhaps TRBD1 (6 bases). The CDR3 contains 16 residues. The ends were cut back, 5 bases at V and 2 bases at J, with 16 bases in the middle. The germline CDR1 and CDR2 sequences are SSHAT and FNYEAQ (reference sequence). CDR3 in amino acids: CASSMGAGVPYNEQFF. CDR3 DNA sequence: TGTGCCAGCAGCATGGGTGCAGGGGTCCCCTACAATGAGCAGTTCTTC.

This rearrangement joins TRBV5-1 to TRBJ2-7, with TRBD2 matching over 8 bases. Per the germline V gene, CDR1 is SGHRS and CDR2 is YFSETQ. J gave up 0 bases and V 3 bases, and 5 bases lay outside the gene matches. The CDR3 is 15 residues long. The CDR3 coding sequence is TGCGCCAGCAGCTCAGGACTAGCCGCCTCCTACGAGCAGTACTTC. Residues: CASSSGLAASYEQYF.

On this clone: Different DNA sequences within this sample yield the same CDR3. The V and J genes are TRBV29-1 and TRBJ1-2; perhaps TRBD1 as D (6 bases). V shed 3 bases and J shed 2 bases, with 7 bases lying between them. CDR1 and CDR2 from the germline V gene are SQVTM and ANQGSEA. The length of the CDR3 is 12 residues. The DNA for the CDR3 is TGCAGCGTTGAGAGGGGGAACTATGGCTACACCTTC. This encodes CSVERGNYGYTF. Together with reference TRBV29-1 and TRBJ1-2, the CDR3 gives the full variable domain: SAVISQKPSRDICQRGTSLTIQCQVDSQVTMMFWYRQQPGQSLTLIATANQGSEATYESGFVIDKFPISRPNLTFSTLTVSNMSPEDSSIYLCSVERGNYGYTFGSGTRLTVV.

This chain joins TRBV19 and TRBJ1-1, with D possibly TRBD1 on 6 matching bases. The CDR3 extends over 18 amino acids. From germline, CDR1 is LNHDA and CDR2 SQIVND (reference sequence). V was pared by 5 bases and J by 5 bases, with 27 bases between. CDR3 sequence reads: CASSDFPGTRQVVTEAFF. The CDR3 bases are TGTGCCAGTAGTGACTTCCCCGGGACACGGCAGGTTGTGACTGAAGCTTTCTTT.

This clone came up once. The chain is built from TRBV24-1 and TRBJ1-1; D call uncertain. Looked up from germline, CDR1 is KGHDR and CDR2 is SFDVKD. The CDR3 is 13 amino acids. The V gene lost 2 bases and the J gene lost 8 bases, with 11 bases spanning the gap. The CDR3: CATSDSGLQEAFF. CDR3 in DNA: TGTGCCACCAGTGATTCGGGATTACAAGAAGCTTTCTTT.

The chain carries TRBV2 and TRBJ1-4; D gene ambiguous. CDR3 length: 14 amino acids. Trimming took 8 bases from V and 8 from J, leaving 18 bases between them. Germline V gene sequence: CDR1 SNHLY, CDR2 FYNNEI. The CDR3 loop is CASSLREAREKLFF. The CDR3 DNA follows: TGTGCCAGCTCATTGCGGGAGGCAAGGGAAAAACTGTTTTTT. Full variable domain (outside the CDR3, taken from reference TRBV2 and TRBJ1-4): EPEVTQTPSHQVTQMGQEVILRCVPISNHLYFYWYRQILGQKVEFLVSFYNNEISEKSEIFDDQFSVERPDGSNFTLKIRSTKLEDSAMYFCASSLREAREKLFFGSGTQLSVL.

This clone was picked up one time. The chain carries TRBV11-2 and TRBJ2-1; maybe TRBD1 (6 bases). Per germline, CDR1 SGHAT and CDR2 FQNNGV. This CDR3 spans 14 amino acids. Trimming removed 4 bases at V and 4 bases at J, with 11 bases between. The CDR3 region has the DNA TGTGCCAGCAGCTCGACAGGTCAATACAATGAGCAGTTCTTC. Amino acid sequence: CASSSTGQYNEQFF.

This chain links TRBV9 with TRBJ1-4; D not certain. From germline, CDR1 is SGDLS and CDR2 YYNGEE. The CDR3 is 14 residues long. V lost 3 bases and J 8 bases, leaving 14 bases between the germline ends. The CDR3 DNA reads as TGTGCCAGCAGCGCTACGATCGGGAGGGAAAAACTGTTTTTT. Its translation: CASSATIGREKLFF.

The chain uses TRBV29-1 and TRBJ2-5; possible D gene TRBD1, 6 bases. The CDR3 has 14 residues. Germline CDR1 is SQVTM and CDR2 is ANQGSEA. Trimming took off 6 bases at V and 5 bases at J, with 19 bases between the two ends. The CDR3 DNA reads TGCAGCGTCTCAACAGGGATGTGGGGGGAGACCCAGTACTTC. This sequence encodes CSVSTGMWGETQYF.

The chain joins TRBV27 to TRBJ2-7; unclear D gene. The CDR3 is 12 amino acids. CDR1 is MNHEY and CDR2 is SMNVEV in the germline V gene (reference sequence). The ends were cut back, 7 bases at V and 5 bases at J, with 12 bases in the middle. This CDR3 reads CASMAVGDEQYF. The DNA of the CDR3 is TGTGCCAGCATGGCGGTTGGAGACGAGCAGTACTTC.

This rearrangement joins TRBV3-1 (or the pseudogene TRBV3-2) to TRBJ1-2; TRBD1 matches 8 bases. Germline CDR1 and CDR2: LGHDT and YNNKEL (reference sequence). V lost 3 bases and J lost 2; bases outside the gene matches: 5. This CDR3 is 15 amino acids long. The CDR3 loop reads CASSQPGGYNYGYTF. Written as DNA, the CDR3 is TGTGCCAGCAGCCAGCCAGGGGGCTACAACTATGGCTACACCTTC.